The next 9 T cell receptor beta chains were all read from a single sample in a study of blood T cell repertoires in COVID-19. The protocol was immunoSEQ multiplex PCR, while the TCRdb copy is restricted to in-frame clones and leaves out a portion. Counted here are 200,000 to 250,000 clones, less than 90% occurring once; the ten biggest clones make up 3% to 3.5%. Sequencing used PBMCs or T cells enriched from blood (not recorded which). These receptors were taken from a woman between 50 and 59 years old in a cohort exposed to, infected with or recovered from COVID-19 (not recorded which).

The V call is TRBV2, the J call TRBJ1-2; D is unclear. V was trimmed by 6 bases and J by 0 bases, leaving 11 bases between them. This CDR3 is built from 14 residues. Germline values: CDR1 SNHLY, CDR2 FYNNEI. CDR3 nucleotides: TGTGCCAGCAGACCGGAGGGTCCTAACTATGGCTACACCTTC. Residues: CASRPEGPNYGYTF.

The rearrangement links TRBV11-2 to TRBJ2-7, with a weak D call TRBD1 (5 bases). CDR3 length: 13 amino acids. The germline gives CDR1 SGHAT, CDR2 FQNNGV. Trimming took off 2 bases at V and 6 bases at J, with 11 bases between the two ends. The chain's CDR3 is CASSLRQKGEQYF. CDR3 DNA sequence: TGTGCCAGCAGCTTACGACAGAAAGGCGAGCAGTACTTC.

The CDR3, as DNA: TGTGCCAGCAGCTCCCCCCGTGGGCAGCAAGAGACCCAGTACTTC. It is translated as CASSSPRGQQETQYF. The J gene is TRBJ2-5, the V gene TRBV5-6, with D unresolved. Germline loops: CDR1 SGHDT, CDR2 YYEEEE. The CDR3 has 15 amino acids. With 3 bases removed from V and 2 bases from J, the gap between germline ends came to 14 bases.

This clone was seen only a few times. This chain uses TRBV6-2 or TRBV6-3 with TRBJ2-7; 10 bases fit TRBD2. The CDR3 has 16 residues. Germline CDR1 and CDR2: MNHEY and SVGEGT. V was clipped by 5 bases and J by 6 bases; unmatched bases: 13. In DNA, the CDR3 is TGTGCCAGCAGTGGCCCGAGCGGGGGGGCAGAGGTCGAGCAGTACTTC. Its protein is CASSGPSGGAEVEQYF.

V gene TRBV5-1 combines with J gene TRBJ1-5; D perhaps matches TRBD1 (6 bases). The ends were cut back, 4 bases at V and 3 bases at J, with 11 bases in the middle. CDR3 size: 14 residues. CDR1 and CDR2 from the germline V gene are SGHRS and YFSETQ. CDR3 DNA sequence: TGCGCCAGCAGCCCGGACAGCCCCAATCAGCCCCAGCATTTT. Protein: CASSPDSPNQPQHF. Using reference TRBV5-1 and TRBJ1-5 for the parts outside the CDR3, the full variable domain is KAGVTQTPRYLIKTRGQQVTLSCSPISGHRSVSWYQQTPGQGLQFLFEYFSETQRNKGNFPGRFSGRQFSNSRSEMNVSTLELGDSALYLCASSPDSPNQPQHFGDGTRLSIL.

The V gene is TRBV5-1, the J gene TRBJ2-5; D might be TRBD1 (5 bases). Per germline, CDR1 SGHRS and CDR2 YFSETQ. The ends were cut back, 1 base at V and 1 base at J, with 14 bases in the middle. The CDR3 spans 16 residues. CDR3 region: CASSLNLQGPQETQYF. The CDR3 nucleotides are TGCGCCAGCAGCTTGAACCTCCAGGGCCCCCAAGAGACCCAGTACTTC.

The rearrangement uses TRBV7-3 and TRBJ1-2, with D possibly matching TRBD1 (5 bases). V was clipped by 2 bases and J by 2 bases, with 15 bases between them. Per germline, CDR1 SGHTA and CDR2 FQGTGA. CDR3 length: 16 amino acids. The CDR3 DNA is TGTGCCAGCAGCTTAGACGGCACAGGCCTCAACTATGGCTACACCTTC. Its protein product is CASSLDGTGLNYGYTF.

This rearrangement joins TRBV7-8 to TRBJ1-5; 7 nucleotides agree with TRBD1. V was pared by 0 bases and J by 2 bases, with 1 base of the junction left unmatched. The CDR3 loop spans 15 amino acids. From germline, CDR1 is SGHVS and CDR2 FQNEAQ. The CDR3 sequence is CASSLAGTGNQPQHF. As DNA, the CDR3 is TGTGCCAGCAGCTTAGCCGGGACAGGCAATCAGCCCCAGCATTTT. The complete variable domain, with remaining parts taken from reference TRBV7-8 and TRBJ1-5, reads GAGVSQSPRYKVAKRGQDVALRCDPISGHVSLFWYQQALGQGPEFLTYFQNEAQLDKSGLPSDRFFAERPEGSVSTLKIQRTQQEDSAVYLCASSLAGTGNQPQHFGDGTRLSIL.

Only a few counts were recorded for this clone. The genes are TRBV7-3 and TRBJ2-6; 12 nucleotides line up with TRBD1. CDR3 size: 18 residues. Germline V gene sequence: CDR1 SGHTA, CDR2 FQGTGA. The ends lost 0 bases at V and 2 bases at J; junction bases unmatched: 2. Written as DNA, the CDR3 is TGTGCCAGCAGCTTAACAGGGACAGGGGGCGCTGGGGCCAACGTCCTGACTTTC. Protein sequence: CASSLTGTGGAGANVLTF.